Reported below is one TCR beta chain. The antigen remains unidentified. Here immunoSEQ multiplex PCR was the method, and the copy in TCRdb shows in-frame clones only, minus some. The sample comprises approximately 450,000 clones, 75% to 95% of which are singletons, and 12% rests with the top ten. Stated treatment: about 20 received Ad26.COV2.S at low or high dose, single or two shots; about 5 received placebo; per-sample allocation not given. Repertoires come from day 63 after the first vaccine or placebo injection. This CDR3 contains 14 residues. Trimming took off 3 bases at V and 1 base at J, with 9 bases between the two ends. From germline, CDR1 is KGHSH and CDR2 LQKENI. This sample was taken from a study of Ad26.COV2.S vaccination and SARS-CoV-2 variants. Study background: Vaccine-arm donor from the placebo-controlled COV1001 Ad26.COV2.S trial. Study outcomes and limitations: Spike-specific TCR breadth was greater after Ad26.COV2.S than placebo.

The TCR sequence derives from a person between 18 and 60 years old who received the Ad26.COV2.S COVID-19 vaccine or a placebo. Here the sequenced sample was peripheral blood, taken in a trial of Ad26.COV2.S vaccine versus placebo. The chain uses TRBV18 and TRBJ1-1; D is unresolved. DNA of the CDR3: TGTGCCAGCTCACCTTCACGCTGGAACACTGAAGCTTTCTTT. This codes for CASSPSRWNTEAFF.